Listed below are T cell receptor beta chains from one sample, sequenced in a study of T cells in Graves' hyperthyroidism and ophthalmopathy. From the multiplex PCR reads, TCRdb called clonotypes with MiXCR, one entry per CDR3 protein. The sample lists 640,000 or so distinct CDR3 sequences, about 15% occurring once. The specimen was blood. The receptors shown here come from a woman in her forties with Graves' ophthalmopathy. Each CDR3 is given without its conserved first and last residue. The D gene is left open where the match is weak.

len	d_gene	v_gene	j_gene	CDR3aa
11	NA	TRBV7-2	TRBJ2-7	ASSTGLPYEQY
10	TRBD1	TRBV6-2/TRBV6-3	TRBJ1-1	ATDRVGTEAF
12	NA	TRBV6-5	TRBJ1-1	ASIRTLGATEAF
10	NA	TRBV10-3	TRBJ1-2	VPLKRGGAYT
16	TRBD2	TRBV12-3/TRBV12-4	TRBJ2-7	ASSRSGTSGILGYEQY
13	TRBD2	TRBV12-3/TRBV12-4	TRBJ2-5	ASSPNSGEEETQY
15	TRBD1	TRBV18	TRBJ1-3	ASSTGPGQSSGNTIY
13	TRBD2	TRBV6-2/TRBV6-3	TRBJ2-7	ASSYAGTSDHEQY
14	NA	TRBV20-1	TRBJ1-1	SARDYYGSMNTEAF
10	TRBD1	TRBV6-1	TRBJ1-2	ASGDRGLGYT